The clone carrying this T cell receptor (beta chain) was observed a handful of times. Its antigen is undetermined. The junction and the germline gene differ at one end; a read error may be behind it. The data originate from a study of T cells in Graves' hyperthyroidism and ophthalmopathy. Uncontrolled infection, other autoimmune disease, pregnancy and lactation each barred patients from inclusion. Diagnoses were established using clinical symptoms, serum thyroxine and TRAb, thyroid ultrasound and orbital computed tomography. Amplified TCR beta CDR3 regions derived from RNA transcripts. When the TCR CDR3 underwent first-round RT-PCR, the HTBI primer set was used. MiXCR, applied by TCRdb to the multiplex PCR reads, yields one record per CDR3 protein. The table has over 500,000 distinct CDR3 sequences, about 45% seen once. General study points: The model's output predicted ophthalmopathy at a median of roughly 6.9 months prior to onset.

Germline V gene sequence: CDR1 SGHAT, CDR2 FQNNGV. The CDR3 runs 11 residues. Sequencing used peripheral blood or thyroid tissue (not recorded which). The rearrangement links TRBV11-2 to TRBJ1-1, with a tentative D call TRBD1 (5 bases). The sequence was obtained from an adult woman with Graves' disease, either hyperthyroidism or ophthalmopathy (not recorded which). CDR3 region: CASSLGGSSSF. CDR3 bases: TGTGCCAGCAGCTTAGGGGGCTCTTCCTCATTT.